Shown below are 24 T cell receptor beta chains from a single sample sequenced in a study of blood T cell repertoires in COVID-19. Data came from immunoSEQ multiplex PCR; TCRdb stores just in-frame clones and leaves some out. The data contain some 170,000 clones, 81% of them seen just once; the ten biggest clones take up around 10%. The sample was peripheral blood. Receptors originate from a man in his 60s with active or convalescent COVID-19.

This clone was seen only a few times. The V and J genes are TRBV5-4 and TRBJ1-3; 7 bases are a match to TRBD1. This CDR3 comprises 15 residues. Germline CDR1 reads SGHNT; CDR2 reads YYREEE (reference sequence). V shed 4 bases, J shed 2 bases, and the junction held 6 bases outside the gene matches. CDR3 nucleotides: TGTGCCAGCAGCACACAGGGGCCTGCTGGAAACACCATATATTTT. Amino acids: CASSTQGPAGNTIYF.

V gene TRBV5-1 combines with J gene TRBJ2-1; TRBD2 matches at 8 bases. Losses at the gene ends were 2 bases for V and 5 bases for J; bases not matched to a gene: 3. The CDR3 spans 14 residues. Germline lookup yields CDR1 SGHRS and CDR2 YFSETQ. As DNA, the CDR3 is TGCGCCAGCAGCTTATCAGCGGGAGACAATGAGCAGTTCTTC. Amino acids: CASSLSAGDNEQFF.

This clone was found a few times. CDR3 coding DNA: TGTGCCAGCAGTCGTCGGGGCGGGATTGAAGTGACTGAAGCTTTCTTT. Residues: CASSRRGGIEVTEAFF. The V and J genes are TRBV6-6 and TRBJ1-1; D is possibly TRBD1 (5 bases). Trimming removed 5 bases at V and 5 bases at J, with 21 bases between. The length of the CDR3 is 16 residues. Germline CDR1 reads MNHNY; CDR2 reads SVGAGI (reference sequence).

The chain has TRBV6-6 and TRBJ1-2; 7 bases map to TRBD1. The CDR3 consists of 13 residues. The junction had 8 bases not matched to a gene; V was cut back by 5 bases and J by 8 bases. Germline V gives CDR1 MNHNY, CDR2 SVGAGI (reference sequence). The CDR3 coding sequence is TGTGCCAGCAGTGCCAGGGGGTTAGAAGGCTACACCTTC. It is translated as CASSARGLEGYTF.

The rearrangement uses TRBV27 and TRBJ2-1; tentative D call: TRBD2 (6 bases). This CDR3 spans 16 amino acids. The ends were cut back, 2 bases at V and 2 bases at J, with 13 bases in the middle. The germline CDR1 and CDR2 sequences are MNHEY and SMNVEV (reference sequence). This chain's CDR3 is CASSLTPSETYNEQFF. In DNA form, the CDR3 reads TGTGCCAGCAGTTTAACTCCTAGCGAGACCTACAATGAGCAGTTCTTC.

CDR3 sequence: CASNRQGNTGELFF. The CDR3 DNA sequence: TGTGCCAGCAACCGACAGGGGAACACCGGGGAGCTGTTTTTT. The chain carries TRBV25-1 and TRBJ2-2; 7 bases match TRBD1. Germline V gives CDR1 MGHDK, CDR2 SYGVNS. The CDR3 covers 14 residues. The V gene end was trimmed by 7 bases and the J gene end by 1 base; junction bases not matched to a gene: 3.

The chain uses TRBV5-1 and TRBJ1-6, with D perhaps TRBD1 (5 bases). Germline V CDR1 and CDR2: SGHRS, YFSETQ. The V gene lost 5 bases and the J gene lost 7 bases, with 7 bases spanning the gap. This CDR3 spans 12 amino acids. The DNA for the CDR3 is TGCGCCAGCAGGGAGGGGAATTCACCCCTCCACTTT. It is translated as CASREGNSPLHF.

This chain connects TRBV9 to TRBJ1-2; no definite D call. Trimming removed 4 bases at V and 0 bases at J, with 13 bases between. CDR3 length: 15 residues. Germline CDR1 and CDR2: SGDLS and YYNGEE. The DNA of the CDR3 is TGTGCCAGCAGCCCCCGGGGAACCTCTAACTATGGCTACACCTTC. Translation gives CASSPRGTSNYGYTF.

The V gene is TRBV9, the J gene TRBJ2-7, with TRBD1 matching 9 bases. Losses at the gene ends were 0 bases for V and 4 bases for J; bases not matched to a gene: 5. The germline gives CDR1 SGDLS, CDR2 YYNGEE. The CDR3 is 15 residues long. CDR3 coding DNA: TGTGCCAGCAGCGTAGAAGACAGGGGGTTTTACGAGCAGTACTTC. Its translation is CASSVEDRGFYEQYF.

The chain is built from TRBV6-6 and TRBJ1-1; no reliable D call. Germline CDR1 is MNHNY and CDR2 is SVGAGI (reference sequence). The V and J ends lost 6 bases and 1 base respectively, with 6 bases between them. The CDR3 runs to 12 residues. This chain's CDR3 is CASRDWNTEAFF. CDR3 DNA sequence: TGTGCCAGCAGGGACTGGAACACTGAAGCTTTCTTT.

The sample holds one count of this clone. J is TRBJ1-2 and V is TRBV28; 7 nucleotides line up with TRBD1. Germline lookup yields CDR1 MDHEN and CDR2 SYDVKM. The V segment lost 5 bases and the J segment 4 bases; nucleotides outside the gene matches: 13. The CDR3 has 16 residues. The CDR3 spells CASSGEATGAVYGYTF. CDR3 DNA: TGTGCCAGCAGTGGGGAGGCAACAGGGGCGGTCTATGGCTACACCTTC.

The chain is built from TRBV7-9 and TRBJ1-5; 8 positions match TRBD1. The CDR3 is 13 residues long. Germline V gene sequence: CDR1 SEHNR, CDR2 FQNEAQ (reference sequence). Germline trimming cut 5 bases from V and 4 bases from J; bases unmatched to any gene: 1. CDR3 bases: TGTGCCAGCAGCCGGGACAGGAATCAGCCCCAGCATTTT. It translates to CASSRDRNQPQHF. Based on the CDR3 plus reference TRBV7-9 and TRBJ1-5, the full variable domain is DTGVSQNPRHKITKRGQNVTFRCDPISEHNRLYWYRQTLGQGPEFLTYFQNEAQLEKSRLLSDRFSAERPKGSFSTLEIQRTEQGDSAMYLCASSRDRNQPQHFGDGTRLSIL.

The chain joins TRBV18 to TRBJ1-6; a weak D match, TRBD1 (6 bases). CDR1 and CDR2 from the germline V gene are KGHSH and LQKENI. The CDR3 runs 16 residues. V lost 6 bases, J lost 5 bases, and 17 bases lay in between. CDR3 in amino acids: CASSQGQPTNNSPLHF. The CDR3 coding sequence is TGTGCCAGCTCCCAAGGACAGCCCACCAATAATTCACCCCTCCACTTT. Filled out from reference TRBV18 and TRBJ1-6, the complete variable domain reads NAGVMQNPRHLVRRRGQEARLRCSPMKGHSHVYWYRQLPEEGLKFMVYLQKENIIDESGMPKERFSAEFPKEGPSILRIQQVVRGDSAAYFCASSQGQPTNNSPLHFGNGTRLTVT.

The chain links TRBV28 to TRBJ2-7; 7 nucleotides agree with TRBD1. V was clipped by 6 bases and J by 7 bases; unmatched bases: 12. The V gene's germline CDR1 is MDHEN and CDR2 SYDVKM. The CDR3 runs to 14 residues. CDR3 in amino acids: CASRPGTANGEQYF. DNA of the CDR3: TGTGCCAGCAGGCCCGGGACAGCGAATGGGGAGCAGTACTTC.

V usage is TRBV19 and J usage is TRBJ1-2; tentative D call: TRBD1 (6 bases). The CDR3 has 14 residues. Per the germline V gene, CDR1 is LNHDA and CDR2 is SQIVND (reference sequence). Trimming cost V 9 bases and J 2 bases, with 16 bases left between them. CDR3 region: CASSFRQENYGYTF. The DNA of the CDR3 is TGTGCCAGCTCCTTCCGACAGGAGAACTATGGCTACACCTTC.

V is TRBV5-8 and J is TRBJ2-1; the match to TRBD1 covers 10 bases. V lost 3 bases to trimming and J lost 8 bases; unmatched junction nucleotides: 8. CDR1 and CDR2 from the germline V gene are SGHTS and YDEGEE. There are 15 residues in the CDR3. The CDR3 DNA reads as TGTGCCAGCAGCTCCGGGACAGGGGTTTGGGATGAGCAGTTCTTC. Translating it yields CASSSGTGVWDEQFF.

This clone has a handful of counts. The J gene is TRBJ2-4, the V gene TRBV5-1; 8 bases agree with TRBD1. V trimming: 2 bases; J trimming: 3 bases; junction bases outside the gene matches: 1. Germline values: CDR1 SGHRS, CDR2 YFSETQ. The CDR3 spans 14 residues. The CDR3 sequence is CASSLQGDKNIQYF. The CDR3 region has the DNA TGCGCCAGCAGCTTACAGGGGGACAAAAACATTCAGTACTTC.

The chain couples TRBV7-2 to TRBJ1-5; TRBD1 agrees at 8 bases. The germline V gene has CDR1 SGHTA and CDR2 FQGNSA. This CDR3 has 14 amino acids. Losses at the gene ends were 1 base for V and 10 bases for J; bases not matched to a gene: 6. Written as DNA, the CDR3 is TGTGCCAGCAGCTTAGGGGGGACAGGAGTACCCCAGCATTTT. Amino acids: CASSLGGTGVPQHF.

V gene TRBV5-4 combines with J gene TRBJ2-3; D not certain. Germline V gene data show CDR1 as SGHNT and CDR2 as YYREEE (reference sequence). Trimming shortened V by 4 bases and J by 6 bases, and 9 bases separated the two germline ends. The CDR3 contains 12 residues. CDR3 residues: CASSPGWDTQYF. For the CDR3, the DNA is TGTGCCAGCAGCCCCGGGTGGGATACGCAGTATTTT. Full variable domain (outside the CDR3, taken from reference TRBV5-4 and TRBJ2-3): ETGVTQSPTHLIKTRGQQVTLRCSSQSGHNTVSWYQQALGQGPQFIFQYYREEENGRGNFPPRFSGLQFPNYSSELNVNALELDDSALYLCASSPGWDTQYFGPGTRLTVL.

This sequence joins TRBV23-1 and TRBJ2-1; 13 bases are shared with TRBD2. TRBV23-1 is an ORF; its function is uncertain. V shed 1 base, J shed 7 bases, and the junction held 7 bases outside the gene matches. This CDR3 spans 17 amino acids. This CDR3 reads CASSQWRTSGSWNEQFF. CDR3 nucleotides: TGCGCCAGCAGTCAATGGCGGACTAGCGGGAGCTGGAATGAGCAGTTCTTC.

This clone was counted a single time. The gene calls are TRBV29-1 and TRBJ1-5, with 12 bases lining up with TRBD1. CDR1 and CDR2 (germline): SQVTM, ANQGSEA. This CDR3 has 14 amino acids. J was trimmed by 6 bases and V by 4 bases; bases with no gene match: 4. The chain's CDR3 is CSVGGTGGGQPQHF. The CDR3 DNA follows: TGCAGCGTTGGGGGGACAGGGGGCGGTCAGCCCCAGCATTTT.

The chain has TRBV5-1 and TRBJ2-7, with D possibly matching TRBD2 (6 bases). The V end was cut by 4 bases, the J end by 3 bases, with 14 bases between. The germline V gene encodes CDR1 SGHRS and CDR2 YFSETQ. CDR3 length: 14 amino acids. The CDR3 region is CASSPGGWGYEQYF. The CDR3 nucleotides are TGCGCCAGCAGCCCCGGGGGATGGGGCTACGAGCAGTACTTC.

The chain carries TRBV2 and TRBJ2-7; 7 nucleotides align to TRBD2. The germline CDR1 and CDR2 sequences are SNHLY and FYNNEI. V gave up 4 bases and J gave up 5 bases; unmatched junction bases: 8. The CDR3 is 14 amino acids. The DNA for the CDR3 is TGTGCCAGCAGTGGAGGACTAGTACACCACGAGCAGTACTTC. It specifies CASSGGLVHHEQYF.

This clone was seen more than once but under ten times. The genes are TRBV11-1 and TRBJ2-7; no definite D call. This CDR3 is 14 amino acids long. V was trimmed by 1 base and J by 1 base, leaving 8 bases between them. Per the germline V gene, CDR1 is SGHAT and CDR2 is FQDESV (reference sequence). CDR3 protein: CASSLDPGSYEQYF. The DNA of the CDR3 is TGTGCCAGCAGCTTAGACCCGGGTTCCTACGAGCAGTACTTC.